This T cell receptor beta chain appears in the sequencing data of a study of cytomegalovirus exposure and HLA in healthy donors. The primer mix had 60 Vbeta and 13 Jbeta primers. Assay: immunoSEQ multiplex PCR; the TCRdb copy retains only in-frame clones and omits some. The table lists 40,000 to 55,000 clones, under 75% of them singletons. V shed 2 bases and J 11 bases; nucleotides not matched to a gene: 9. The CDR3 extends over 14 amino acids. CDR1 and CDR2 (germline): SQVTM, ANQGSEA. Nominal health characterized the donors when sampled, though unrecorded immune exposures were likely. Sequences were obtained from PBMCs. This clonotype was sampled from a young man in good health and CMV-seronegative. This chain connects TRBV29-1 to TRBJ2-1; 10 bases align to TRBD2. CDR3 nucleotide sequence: TGCAGCGTTGAAAGCCCTAGCGGGAGAAATCAGCAGTTCTTC. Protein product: CSVESPSGRNQQFF.